This TCR beta chain was observed in a study of blood T cell repertoires in COVID-19. For the study at large: The origin of the acute and convalescent COVID-19 samples was the United States, Italy and Spain.

Per the germline V gene, CDR1 is MDHEN and CDR2 is SYDVKM. The CDR3 runs 14 residues. After removal of 7 bases from V and 5 bases from J, the junction contained 7 bases not matched to a gene. Original data processing: The assay estimated nucleated cells by amplifying reference gene primers. Sequenced by immunoSEQ multiplex PCR; TCRdb stores in-frame clones only, minus some. That table gives V, J and clone size, and the DNA gave D and trimming. Here the sample spans roughly 370,000 clones, 87% being singletons. Recruitment covered under 25 US areas and drew participants whose ages spanned roughly 18 to 100 years. Two negative PCRs, clearance, or symptom resolution were required of recovered Cohort 3 donors.

This clonotype was sampled from a woman in her fifties or sixties who had recovered from COVID-19. The rearrangement uses TRBV28 and TRBJ1-1; 10 bases line up with TRBD1. Source material: PBMCs or T cells enriched from blood (not recorded which). The CDR3 here is CASTTDRGRTEAFF. CDR3 sequence (DNA): TGTGCCAGCACGACTGACAGGGGGCGAACTGAAGCTTTCTTT.